The rows below give T cell receptor beta chains drawn from one sample of a study of glioma-infiltrating T cells after dendritic cell vaccination. TCRdb's table, derived via immunoSEQ multiplex PCR, lists solely in-frame clones and lacks some. This table has 55,000 to 70,000 clones, approximately 78% appearing once. The material was blood, obtained before dendritic cell vaccination. All receptors derive from a human donor with glioblastoma. Both conserved end residues are part of each CDR3. The D gene is left open where the match is weak. Clone size, where shown, is once, few, many, or a class for clones that have expanded.

J	D	V	size	CDR3	DNA
TRBJ2-3	TRBD1	TRBV5-1	-	CASSRTGGTDTQYF	TGCGCCAGTTCCAGGACAGGGGGCACAGATACGCAGTATTTT
TRBJ1-1	TRBD1	TRBV11-2	-	CASRGQGRTEAFF	TGTGCCAGCAGGGGACAGGGGAGGACTGAAGCTTTCTTT
TRBJ2-1	TRBD2	TRBV7-9	-	CASSFNSGGLGEQFF	TGTGCCAGCAGCTTCAATAGCGGGGGGCTTGGTGAGCAGTTCTTC
TRBJ2-3	TRBD1	TRBV11-1	-	CASSLSNRGLGTDTQYF	TGTGCCAGCAGCTTATCGAACAGGGGGCTCGGAACAGATACGCAGTATTTT
TRBJ1-2	TRBD1	TRBV28	-	CASSWDRVGGYTF	TGTGCCAGCAGTTGGGACAGGGTGGGGGGCTACACCTTC
TRBJ2-7	-	TRBV14	-	CASSQGGASSYEQYF	TGTGCCAGCAGCCAAGGCGGGGCCAGCTCCTACGAGCAGTACTTC
TRBJ2-3	-	TRBV6-1	-	CASSANGGPSDTQYF	TGTGCCAGCAGTGCCAATGGAGGGCCCTCGGATACGCAGTATTTT
TRBJ1-6	-	TRBV5-6	-	CASSLGPRSNSPLHF	TGTGCCAGCAGCTTGGGCCCGCGATCAAATTCACCCCTCCACTTT
TRBJ2-3	-	TRBV2	-	CASNRDFTDTQYF	TGTGCCAGCAATCGGGACTTCACAGATACGCAGTATTTT
TRBJ2-5	TRBD2	TRBV5-1	-	CASSRLAGVSKETQYF	TGCGCCAGCAGCCGTCTAGCGGGGGTTAGTAAAGAGACCCAGTACTTC
TRBJ1-4	-	TRBV19	-	CASSIAGPNNEKLFF	TGTGCCAGTAGTATCGCAGGGCCGAATAATGAAAAACTGTTTTTT
TRBJ2-5	TRBD2	TRBV9	-	CASSSGAGGYQETQYF	TGTGCCAGCAGCTCGGGAGCGGGGGGGTACCAAGAGACCCAGTACTTC
TRBJ2-5	TRBD1	TRBV2	-	CASSWTGIQETQYF	TGTGCCAGCAGTTGGACAGGGATCCAAGAGACCCAGTACTTC
TRBJ2-7	TRBD2	TRBV28	-	CASSWSPVLAVSYEQYF	TGTGCCAGCAGTTGGTCTCCTGTACTAGCGGTATCCTACGAGCAGTACTTC
TRBJ1-1	-	TRBV10-2	few	CASRETGKRAFF	TGCGCCAGCAGGGAGACGGGAAAACGAGCTTTCTTT
TRBJ2-4	TRBD1	TRBV5-1	-	CASSLEGTGRHIQYF	TGCGCCAGCAGCTTGGAAGGGACAGGTAGACACATTCAGTACTTC
TRBJ2-7	-	TRBV4-1	-	CASSRPGQNPYEQYF	TGCGCCAGCAGCCGCCCTGGACAGAACCCCTACGAGCAGTACTTC
TRBJ2-1	TRBD2	TRBV2	-	CASKAGGLYNEQFF	TGTGCCAGCAAAGCGGGGGGCCTTTACAATGAGCAGTTCTTC
TRBJ1-4	-	TRBV6-6	-	CAIRREANEKLFF	TGTGCCATCCGAAGGGAGGCTAATGAAAAACTGTTTTTT
TRBJ2-3	TRBD1	TRBV11-2	once	CASSLGTGGTDTQYF	TGTGCCAGCAGCTTAGGGACAGGGGGCACAGATACGCAGTATTTT
TRBJ2-7	-	TRBV5-4	-	CASSFGGEQYF	TGTGCCAGCAGCTTTGGCGGCGAGCAGTACTTC
TRBJ2-7	TRBD2	TRBV5-6	-	CASSLVNSGGHEQYF	TGTGCCAGCAGCTTGGTAAATTCGGGGGGTCACGAGCAGTACTTC
TRBJ1-6	TRBD1	TRBV2	-	CASTRQGSPLHF	TGTGCCAGCACCAGACAGGGTTCACCCCTCCACTTT
TRBJ1-4	-	TRBV7-2	few	CASSKEKHEKLFF	TGTGCCAGCAGCAAGGAGAAGCATGAAAAACTGTTTTTT
TRBJ2-5	TRBD2	TRBV18	once	CASSPPLAEETQYF	TGTGCCAGCTCACCACCACTAGCGGAAGAGACCCAGTACTTC
TRBJ1-1	-	TRBV6-6	-	CASRTTWLAFF	TGTGCCAGCAGAACTACCTGGCTGGCTTTCTTT
TRBJ1-4	-	TRBV5-1	-	CASSPPGNEKLFF	TGCGCCAGCAGCCCCCCGGGTAATGAAAAACTGTTTTTT
TRBJ2-3	-	TRBV7-2	-	CASSFAGEDTQYF	TGTGCCAGCAGCTTTGCTGGAGAAGATACGCAGTATTTT
TRBJ1-4	-	TRBV5-6	-	CASSLRTVKEKLFF	TGTGCCAGCAGCTTGAGAACAGTAAAGGAAAAACTGTTTTTT
TRBJ2-3	-	TRBV18	-	CASSPGDTQYF	TGTGCCAGCTCACCCGGAGATACGCAGTATTTT
TRBJ2-2	TRBD2	TRBV6-5	-	CASSLGLLALTGELFF	TGTGCCAGCAGTTTGGGCTTACTAGCGCTCACCGGGGAGCTGTTTTTT
TRBJ1-2	-	TRBV15	once	CATSRDVQTGGYTF	TGTGCCACCAGCAGAGATGTCCAGACTGGGGGCTACACCTTC